The T cell receptor beta chain under discussion was sequenced for a study of T cell responses to AZD1222 COVID-19 vaccine. Looking at the study overall: Second-dose intervals near 4 or 12 weeks were combined.

General study points: The repertoires were collected only after the peak T cell response.

Clones were read by immunoSEQ multiplex PCR, and TCRdb kept only the in-frame ones, dropping some. The sample has over 120,000 clones, approximately 92% seen once. To note about this clone: As yet, its antigen is unknown.

Germline-derived CDR1 and CDR2 are SGHRS and YFSETQ. There are 17 residues in the CDR3. V lost 4 bases, J lost 7 bases, and 18 bases stayed unmatched. The source of this sequence is an adult in good health. The starting material was peripheral blood, obtained on day 0 of AZD1222 vaccination. The chain has TRBV5-1 and TRBJ2-7; the match to TRBD2 covers 9 bases. CDR3 protein: CASSPEEQGGRAEEQYF. CDR3 coding DNA: TGCGCCAGCAGCCCGGAAGAGCAAGGCGGGAGGGCCGAGGAGCAGTACTTC.